This passage covers 19 T cell receptor beta chains from one sample sequenced in a study of CD8+ T cells in alopecia areata. The treatment: oral pan-JAK inhibitor, 5-10 mg twice daily. Sequencing used cDNA as its template, made by extracting RNA and reverse transcribing it. Clones were sequenced by immunoSEQ multiplex PCR, and TCRdb holds only the in-frame ones, with some missing. Counted here are some 200,000 clones, more than 45% occurring once; the ten biggest clones make up roughly 1.6%. The material was CD4+ T cells sorted from blood, obtained at week 4, from a patient treated with tofacitinib. The receptor set was obtained from a human donor with alopecia areata.

The chain couples TRBV5-1 to TRBJ2-7; 9 bases fit TRBD1. This CDR3 contains 13 residues. J gave up 4 bases and V 7 bases, and 6 bases lay outside the gene matches. Germline CDR1 is SGHRS and CDR2 is YFSETQ. The CDR3 here is CASGTGFEYEQYF. CDR3 nucleotides: TGCGCCAGCGGGACAGGGTTTGAATACGAGCAGTACTTC.

The table lists this clone with a count of one. The sample carries other DNA sequences with the same CDR3. The chain couples TRBV30 to TRBJ1-5, with D possibly TRBD1 on 5 matching bases. The germline V gene encodes CDR1 GTSNPN and CDR2 SVGIG (reference sequence). There are 13 residues in the CDR3. V lost 4 bases and J 1 base, leaving 8 bases between the germline ends. In DNA, the CDR3 is TGTGCCTGGACGGGGGGGAGCAATCAGCCCCAGCATTTT. Translation: CAWTGGSNQPQHF.

V is TRBV2 and J is TRBJ2-2; no clear D. The ends were cut back, 2 bases at V and 6 bases at J, with 7 bases in the middle. Germline V gene sequence: CDR1 SNHLY, CDR2 FYNNEI. The CDR3 sequence is 13 residues long. The CDR3 reads CASSESGPGELFF. CDR3 DNA: TGTGCCAGCAGTGAATCCGGGCCCGGGGAGCTGTTTTTT. The full variable domain, rest sourced from reference TRBV2 and TRBJ2-2, is EPEVTQTPSHQVTQMGQEVILRCVPISNHLYFYWYRQILGQKVEFLVSFYNNEISEKSEIFDDQFSVERPDGSNFTLKIRSTKLEDSAMYFCASSESGPGELFFGEGSRLTVL.

The V call is TRBV5-1, the J call TRBJ2-5; 11 bases align to TRBD2. The trim removed 3 bases at V and 6 bases at J, leaving 7 bases unmatched. Germline V gene sequence: CDR1 SGHRS, CDR2 YFSETQ. The CDR3 loop spans 15 amino acids. The CDR3 sequence: CASSSSGTSGQTQYF. The CDR3 region has the DNA TGCGCCAGCAGCTCATCCGGGACTAGCGGACAGACCCAGTACTTC.

The chain has TRBV30 and TRBJ1-4; D remains ambiguous. The V end lost 2 bases, the J end lost 0 bases, and 10 bases lay between the germline ends. CDR3 length equals 15 residues. Germline values: CDR1 GTSNPN, CDR2 SVGIG (reference sequence). In DNA, the CDR3 is TGTGCCTGGAGTAAGGGCGGAGCAACTAATGAAAAACTGTTTTTT. This gives the protein CAWSKGGATNEKLFF.

The chain joins TRBV7-8 to TRBJ2-3; unclear D gene. The germline V gene encodes CDR1 SGHVS and CDR2 FQNEAQ. This CDR3 is built from 16 residues. V lost 1 base and J 2 bases, leaving 13 bases between the germline ends. The CDR3 DNA follows: TGTGCCAGCAGCTTAGAGAGTGTCCACCTCACAGATACGCAGTATTTT. Encoded protein: CASSLESVHLTDTQYF.

This clone was detected ten times or more. The V and J genes are TRBV7-2 and TRBJ2-3; 13 bases are shared with TRBD2. V gave up 2 bases and J gave up 8 bases; unmatched junction bases: 1. CDR1 and CDR2 from the germline V gene are SGHTA and FQGNSA. The CDR3 covers 14 residues. In DNA form, the CDR3 reads TGTGCCAGCAGCTTAACTAGCGGGGGGGGTACGCAGTATTTT. Its translation is CASSLTSGGGTQYF.

This chain connects TRBV10-3 to TRBJ1-6; a possible D gene is TRBD1 (6 bases). This CDR3 spans 13 amino acids. From germline, CDR1 is ENHRY and CDR2 SYGVKD. Trimming took off 7 bases at V and 7 bases at J, with 11 bases between the two ends. CDR3 DNA sequence: TGTGCCATCAAGGACACAGGGAATTCACCCCTCCACTTT. Encoded protein: CAIKDTGNSPLHF.

This clone was detected only a few times. The V gene is TRBV29-1, the J gene TRBJ2-1, with 12 bases lining up with TRBD2. There are 19 residues in the CDR3. The ends lost 5 bases at V and 0 bases at J; junction bases unmatched: 14. Germline values: CDR1 SQVTM, CDR2 ANQGSEA. CDR3 nucleotide sequence: TGCAGCGTTCCACGACTAGCGGGGGCCACCTTTAGCTCCTACAATGAGCAGTTCTTC. Translation gives CSVPRLAGATFSSYNEQFF.

The table lists this clone with a few counts. The V and J genes are TRBV29-1 and TRBJ2-7, with TRBD1 matching 7 bases. The V gene's germline CDR1 is SQVTM and CDR2 ANQGSEA. J lost 6 bases, V lost 8 bases, and 7 bases had no gene match. The CDR3 contains 11 residues. The CDR3 sequence is CSSRDSSEQYF. CDR3 in DNA: TGCAGCAGCCGGGACAGTAGCGAGCAGTACTTC.

The chain couples TRBV5-1 to TRBJ2-7; 7 bases fit TRBD2. CDR3 length: 17 residues. Trimming removed 0 bases from V and 8 bases from J; junction bases left unmatched: 17. Germline loops: CDR1 SGHRS, CDR2 YFSETQ. The CDR3 is CASSLDFSGQTPTKQYF. The CDR3 nucleotides read TGCGCCAGCAGCTTGGACTTTAGCGGGCAGACTCCTACGAAGCAGTACTTC.

This clone was detected only once. The rearrangement uses TRBV7-6 and TRBJ2-7, with 9 bases fitting TRBD1. Germline V lookup: CDR1 SGHVS, CDR2 FNYEAQ. This CDR3 region has 14 residues. After removal of 5 bases from V and 5 bases from J, the junction contained 7 bases not matched to a gene. The CDR3 bases are TGTGCCAGCAGCAAGGGACAGGGAGTAGACGAGCAGTACTTC. Translation gives CASSKGQGVDEQYF.

In its sample, this clone was seen many times. The CDR3 nucleotides read TGTGCCAGCAGCTTAGCGTGGGCGGGGGGAAAGCAGTATTTT. As protein: CASSLAWAGGKQYF. The rearrangement joins TRBV7-2 to TRBJ2-3, with 8 bases lining up with TRBD2. The germline V gene encodes CDR1 SGHTA and CDR2 FQGNSA. Trimming took 0 bases from V and 11 from J; bases not matched to a gene: 7. The CDR3 spans 14 residues.

The chain has TRBV2 and TRBJ2-1; D is tentatively TRBD1 or TRBD2 (5 bases each). The CDR3 length is 13 residues. Germline V lookup: CDR1 SNHLY, CDR2 FYNNEI. The V and J ends lost 6 bases and 12 bases respectively, with 18 bases between them. CDR3 sequence: CASRDRGPGRQFF. Here the CDR3 DNA reads TGTGCCAGCAGGGACCGAGGGCCAGGGAGGCAGTTCTTC.

The V gene is TRBV7-3, the J gene TRBJ2-5; 7 bases align to TRBD2. With V trimmed by 4 bases and J by 2 bases, 10 bases remained unmatched. Germline values: CDR1 SGHTA, CDR2 FQGTGA. The CDR3 has 16 amino acids. CDR3 sequence (DNA): TGTGCCAGCAGCTCCCGTGGTAGCGGGTCTCAAGAGACCCAGTACTTC. It yields the protein CASSSRGSGSQETQYF.

This chain uses TRBV12-5 with TRBJ2-7, with 11 bases lining up with TRBD2. The V and J ends lost 7 bases and 2 bases, in that order; junction bases with no gene match: 1. Germline CDR1 and CDR2: LGHNT and FRNRAP. CDR3 length: 13 residues. CDR3 sequence reads: CASASGGTYEQYF. The DNA of the CDR3 is TGTGCTAGTGCTAGCGGGGGGACCTACGAGCAGTACTTC.

To note about this clone: An end of the junction differs from the germline gene, which may be a read error. The chain recombines TRBV7-2 with TRBJ1-3; unclear D gene. The germline V gene encodes CDR1 SGHTA and CDR2 FQGNSA. CDR3 length equals 12 residues. CDR3 sequence (DNA): TGTGCCAGCAGCTTAGGTGGGCAGGCGGCCCATTTT. Protein: CASSLGGQAAHF.

The sample holds a few counts of this clone. The chain carries TRBV5-4 and TRBJ2-7, with TRBD1 identical over 7 bases. CDR3 length: 14 residues. CDR1 and CDR2 (germline): SGHNT, YYREEE (reference sequence). The V segment lost 3 bases and the J segment 0 bases; nucleotides outside the gene matches: 3. CDR3 coding DNA: TGTGCCAGCAGCTCGGGACAGAACTCCTACGAGCAGTACTTC. This codes for CASSSGQNSYEQYF.

This chain uses TRBV5-1 with TRBJ1-2; weak D call: TRBD1 (6 bases). There are 14 residues in the CDR3. Trimming removed 2 bases from V and 6 bases from J, with 14 bases in between. CDR1 is SGHRS and CDR2 is YFSETQ in the germline V gene. This CDR3 reads CASSLSGGSHGYTF. The CDR3 bases are TGCGCCAGCAGCTTATCCGGGGGCAGCCATGGCTACACCTTC.